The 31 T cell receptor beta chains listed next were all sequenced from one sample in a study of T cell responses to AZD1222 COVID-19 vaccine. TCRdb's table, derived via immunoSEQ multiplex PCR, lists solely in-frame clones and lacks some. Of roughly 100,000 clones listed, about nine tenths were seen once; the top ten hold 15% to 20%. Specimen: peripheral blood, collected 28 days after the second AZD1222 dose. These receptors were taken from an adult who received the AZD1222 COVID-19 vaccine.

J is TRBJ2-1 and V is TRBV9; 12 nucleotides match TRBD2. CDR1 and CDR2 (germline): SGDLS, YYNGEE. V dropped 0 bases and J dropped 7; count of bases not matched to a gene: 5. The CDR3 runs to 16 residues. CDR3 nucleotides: TGTGCCAGCAGCGTAGAGCTAGCGGGAGGGAATAATGAGCAGTTCTTC. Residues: CASSVELAGGNNEQFF.

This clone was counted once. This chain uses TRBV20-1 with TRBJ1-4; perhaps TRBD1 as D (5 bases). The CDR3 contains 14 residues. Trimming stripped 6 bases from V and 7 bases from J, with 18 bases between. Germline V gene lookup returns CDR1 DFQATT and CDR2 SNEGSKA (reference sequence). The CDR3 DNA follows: TGCAGTGCCAGTTGGGAGGGGCAGGCTGAAAAACTGTTTTTT. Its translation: CSASWEGQAEKLFF.

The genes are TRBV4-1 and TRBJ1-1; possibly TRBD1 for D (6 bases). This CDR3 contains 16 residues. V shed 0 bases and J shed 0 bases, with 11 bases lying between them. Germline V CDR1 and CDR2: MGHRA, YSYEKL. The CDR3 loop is CASSQETGALNTEAFF. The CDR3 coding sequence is TGCGCCAGCAGCCAAGAGACGGGGGCGCTGAACACTGAAGCTTTCTTT.

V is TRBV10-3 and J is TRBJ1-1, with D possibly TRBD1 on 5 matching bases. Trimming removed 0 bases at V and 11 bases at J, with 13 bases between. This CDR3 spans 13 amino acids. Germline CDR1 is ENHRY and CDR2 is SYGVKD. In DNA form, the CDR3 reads TGTGCCATCAGTGAGTCGAGGGGCAGGGACGCTTTCTTT. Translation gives CAISESRGRDAFF.

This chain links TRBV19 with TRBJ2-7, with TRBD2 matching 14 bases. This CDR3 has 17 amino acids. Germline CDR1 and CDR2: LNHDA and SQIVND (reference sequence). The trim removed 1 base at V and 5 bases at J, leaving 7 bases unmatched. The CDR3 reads CASSIGGTSGRRDEQYF. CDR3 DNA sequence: TGTGCCAGTAGTATAGGGGGGACTAGCGGGAGAAGAGACGAGCAGTACTTC.

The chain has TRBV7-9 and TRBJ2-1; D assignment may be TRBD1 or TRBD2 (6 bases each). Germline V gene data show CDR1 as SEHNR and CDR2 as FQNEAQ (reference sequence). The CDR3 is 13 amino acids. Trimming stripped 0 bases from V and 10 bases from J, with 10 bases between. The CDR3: CASSLARGREQFF. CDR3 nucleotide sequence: TGTGCCAGCAGCTTAGCCCGGGGGCGGGAGCAGTTCTTC.

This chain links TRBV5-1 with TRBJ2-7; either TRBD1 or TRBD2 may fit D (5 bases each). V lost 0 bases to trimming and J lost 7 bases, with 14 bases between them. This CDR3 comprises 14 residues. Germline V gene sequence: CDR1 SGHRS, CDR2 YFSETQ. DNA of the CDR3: TGCGCCAGCAGCTTGGGGGGCCTACTAGGGGAGCAGTACTTC. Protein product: CASSLGGLLGEQYF. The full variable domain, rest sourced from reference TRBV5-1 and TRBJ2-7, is KAGVTQTPRYLIKTRGQQVTLSCSPISGHRSVSWYQQTPGQGLQFLFEYFSETQRNKGNFPGRFSGRQFSNSRSEMNVSTLELGDSALYLCASSLGGLLGEQYFGPGTRLTVT.

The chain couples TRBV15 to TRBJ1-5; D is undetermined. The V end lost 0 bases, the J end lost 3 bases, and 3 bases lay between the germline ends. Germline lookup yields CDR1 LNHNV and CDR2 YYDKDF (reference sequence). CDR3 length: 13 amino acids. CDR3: CATSRELNQPQHF. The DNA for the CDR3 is TGTGCCACCAGCAGAGAACTCAATCAGCCCCAGCATTTT.

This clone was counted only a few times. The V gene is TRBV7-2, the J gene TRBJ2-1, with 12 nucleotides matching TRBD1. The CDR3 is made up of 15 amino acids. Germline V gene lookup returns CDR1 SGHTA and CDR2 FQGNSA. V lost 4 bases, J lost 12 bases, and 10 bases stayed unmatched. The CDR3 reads CASSSEGGQGARQFF. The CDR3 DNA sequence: TGTGCCAGCAGCTCCGAAGGGGGACAGGGGGCGCGGCAGTTCTTC.

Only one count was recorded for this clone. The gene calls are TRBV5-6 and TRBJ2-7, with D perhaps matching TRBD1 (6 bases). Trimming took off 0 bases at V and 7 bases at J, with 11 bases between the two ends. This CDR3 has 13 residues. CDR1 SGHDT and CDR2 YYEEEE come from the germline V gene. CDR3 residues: CASSLVSRGEQYF. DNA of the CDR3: TGTGCCAGCAGCTTGGTTTCCAGGGGAGAGCAGTACTTC.

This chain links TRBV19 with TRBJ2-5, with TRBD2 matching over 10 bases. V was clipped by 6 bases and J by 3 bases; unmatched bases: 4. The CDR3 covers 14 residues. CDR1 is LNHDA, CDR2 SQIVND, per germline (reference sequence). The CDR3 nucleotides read TGTGCCAGTAGCAGCGGGAGGGCCGAAGAGACCCAGTACTTC. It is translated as CASSSGRAEETQYF.

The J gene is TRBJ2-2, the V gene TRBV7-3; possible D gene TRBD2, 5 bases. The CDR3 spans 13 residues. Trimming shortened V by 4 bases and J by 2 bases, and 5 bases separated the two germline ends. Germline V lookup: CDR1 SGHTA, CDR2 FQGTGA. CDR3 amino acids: CASSWTNTGELFF. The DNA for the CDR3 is TGTGCCAGCAGCTGGACTAACACCGGGGAGCTGTTTTTT.

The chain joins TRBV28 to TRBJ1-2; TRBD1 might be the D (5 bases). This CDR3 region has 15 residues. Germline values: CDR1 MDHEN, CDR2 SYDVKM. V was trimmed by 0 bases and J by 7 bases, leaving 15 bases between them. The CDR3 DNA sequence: TGTGCCAGCAGTTTATGGCTGGGGCCCGAACGTGGCTACACCTTC. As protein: CASSLWLGPERGYTF.

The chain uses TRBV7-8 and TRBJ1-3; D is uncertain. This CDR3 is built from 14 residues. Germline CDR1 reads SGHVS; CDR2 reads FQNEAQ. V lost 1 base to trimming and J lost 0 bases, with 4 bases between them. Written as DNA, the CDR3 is TGTGCCAGCAGCTTAGGAGACTCTGGAAACACCATATATTTT. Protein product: CASSLGDSGNTIYF.

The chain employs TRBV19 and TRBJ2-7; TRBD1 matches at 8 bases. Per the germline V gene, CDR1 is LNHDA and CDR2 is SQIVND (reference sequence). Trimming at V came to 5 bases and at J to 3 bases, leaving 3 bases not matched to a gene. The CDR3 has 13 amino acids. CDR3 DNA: TGTGCCAGTAGTTCGACAGGGGACTACGAGCAGTACTTC. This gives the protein CASSSTGDYEQYF.

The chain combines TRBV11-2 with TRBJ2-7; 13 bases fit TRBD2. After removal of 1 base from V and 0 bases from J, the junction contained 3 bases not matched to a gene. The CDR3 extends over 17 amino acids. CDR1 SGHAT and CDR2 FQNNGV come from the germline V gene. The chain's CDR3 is CASSLVRTSGSSYEQYF. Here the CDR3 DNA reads TGTGCCAGCAGCTTAGTACGGACTAGCGGGAGCTCCTACGAGCAGTACTTC.

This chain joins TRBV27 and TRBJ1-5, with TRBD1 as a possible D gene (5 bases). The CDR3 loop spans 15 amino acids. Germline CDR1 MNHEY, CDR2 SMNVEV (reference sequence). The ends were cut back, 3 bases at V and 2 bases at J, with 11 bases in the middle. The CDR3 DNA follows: TGTGCCAGCAGTTTCGGGAGAGGGGGCAATCAGCCCCAGCATTTT. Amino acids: CASSFGRGGNQPQHF.

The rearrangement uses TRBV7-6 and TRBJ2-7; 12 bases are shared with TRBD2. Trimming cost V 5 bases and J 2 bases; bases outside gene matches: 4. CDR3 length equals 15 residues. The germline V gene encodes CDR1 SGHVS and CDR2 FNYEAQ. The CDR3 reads CASSPRTSGTYEQYF. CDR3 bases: TGTGCCAGCAGCCCGAGGACTAGCGGGACCTACGAGCAGTACTTC.

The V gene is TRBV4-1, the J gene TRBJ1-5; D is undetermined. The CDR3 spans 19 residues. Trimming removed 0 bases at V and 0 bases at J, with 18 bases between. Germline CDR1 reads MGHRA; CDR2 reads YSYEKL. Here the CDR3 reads CASSQDIAERYYSNQPQHF. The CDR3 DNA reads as TGCGCCAGCAGCCAAGATATAGCAGAGCGATACTATAGCAATCAGCCCCAGCATTTT.

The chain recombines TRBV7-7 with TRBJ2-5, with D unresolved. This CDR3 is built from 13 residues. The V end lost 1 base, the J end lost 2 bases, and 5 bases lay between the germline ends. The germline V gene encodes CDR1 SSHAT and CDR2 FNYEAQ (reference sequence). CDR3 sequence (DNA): TGTGCCAGCAGCTTAGTCCTGCAAGAGACCCAGTACTTC. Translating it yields CASSLVLQETQYF.

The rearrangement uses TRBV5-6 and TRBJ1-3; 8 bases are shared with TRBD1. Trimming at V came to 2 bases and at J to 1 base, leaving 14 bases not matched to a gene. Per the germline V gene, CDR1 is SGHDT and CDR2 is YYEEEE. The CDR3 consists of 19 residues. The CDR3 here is CASSLGTGPRYGSGNTIYF. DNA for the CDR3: TGTGCCAGCAGCTTAGGGACAGGACCGCGATACGGATCTGGAAACACCATATATTTT.

CDR3 protein: CASSPGTGGRETQYF. DNA for the CDR3: TGTGCCAGCAGTCCCGGGACAGGGGGCAGGGAGACCCAGTACTTC. V gene TRBV27 combines with J gene TRBJ2-5, with 12 bases lining up with TRBD1. The length of the CDR3 is 15 residues. With V trimmed by 5 bases and J by 5 bases, 6 bases remained unmatched. Per germline, CDR1 MNHEY and CDR2 SMNVEV (reference sequence).

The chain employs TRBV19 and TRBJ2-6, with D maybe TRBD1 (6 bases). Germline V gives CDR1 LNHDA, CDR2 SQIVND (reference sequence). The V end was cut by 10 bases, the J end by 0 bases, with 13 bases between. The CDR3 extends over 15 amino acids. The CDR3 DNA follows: TGTGCCACCCGGGACAAATTCTCTGGGGCCAACGTCCTGACTTTC. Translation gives CATRDKFSGANVLTF.

The CDR3 loop is CASRRTRTGYGNTIYF. As DNA, the CDR3 is TGTGCCAGTAGAAGGACGAGGACAGGGTACGGAAACACCATATATTTT. The rearrangement uses TRBV19 and TRBJ1-3; 8 nucleotides line up with TRBD1. V shed 6 bases and J 4 bases; nucleotides not matched to a gene: 11. This CDR3 is built from 16 residues. Germline CDR1 LNHDA, CDR2 SQIVND (reference sequence). The full variable domain, its missing parts supplied by reference TRBV19 and TRBJ1-3, is DGGITQSPKYLFRKEGQNVTLSCEQNLNHDAMYWYRQDPGQGLRLIYYSQIVNDFQKGDIAEGYSVSREKKESFPLTVTSAQKNPTAFYLCASRRTRTGYGNTIYFGEGSWLTVV.

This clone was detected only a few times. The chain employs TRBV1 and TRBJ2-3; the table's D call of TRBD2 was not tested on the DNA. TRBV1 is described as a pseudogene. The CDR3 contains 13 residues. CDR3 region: CTSSSGRADTQYF. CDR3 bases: TGCACCAGCAGCAGCGGGAGGGCAGATACGCAGTATTTT.

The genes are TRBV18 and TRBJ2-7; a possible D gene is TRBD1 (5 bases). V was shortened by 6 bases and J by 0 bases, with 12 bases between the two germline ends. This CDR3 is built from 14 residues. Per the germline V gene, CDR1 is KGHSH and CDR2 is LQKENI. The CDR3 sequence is CASSRTDNSYEQYF. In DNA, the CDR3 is TGTGCCAGCTCTCGGACGGACAACTCCTACGAGCAGTACTTC.

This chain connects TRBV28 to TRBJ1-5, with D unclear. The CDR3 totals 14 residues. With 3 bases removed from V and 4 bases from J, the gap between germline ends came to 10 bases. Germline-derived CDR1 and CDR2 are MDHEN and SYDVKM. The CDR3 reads CASSLIRQNQPQHF. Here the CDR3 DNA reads TGTGCCAGCAGTTTGATCCGGCAGAATCAGCCCCAGCATTTT.

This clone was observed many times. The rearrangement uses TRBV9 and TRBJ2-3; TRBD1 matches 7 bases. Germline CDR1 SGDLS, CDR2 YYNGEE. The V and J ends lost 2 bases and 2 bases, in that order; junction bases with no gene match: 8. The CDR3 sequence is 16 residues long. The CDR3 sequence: CASSVTGAVATDTQYF. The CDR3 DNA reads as TGTGCCAGCAGCGTCACAGGGGCGGTAGCCACAGATACGCAGTATTTT.

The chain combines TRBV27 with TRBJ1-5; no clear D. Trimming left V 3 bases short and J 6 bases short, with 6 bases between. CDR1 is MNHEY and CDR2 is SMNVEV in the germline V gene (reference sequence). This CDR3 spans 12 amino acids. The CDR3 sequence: CASSFSGQPQHF. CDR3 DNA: TGTGCCAGCAGTTTTTCTGGTCAGCCCCAGCATTTT.

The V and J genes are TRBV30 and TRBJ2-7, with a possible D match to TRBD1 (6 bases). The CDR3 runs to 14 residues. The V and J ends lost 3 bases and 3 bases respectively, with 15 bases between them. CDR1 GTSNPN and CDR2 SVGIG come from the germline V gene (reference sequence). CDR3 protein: CAWRLQGDYYEQYF. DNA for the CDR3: TGTGCCTGGAGGTTACAGGGAGACTACTACGAGCAGTACTTC. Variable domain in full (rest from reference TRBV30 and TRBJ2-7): SQTIHQWPATLVQPVGSPLSLECTVEGTSNPNLYWYRQAAGRGLQLLFYSVGIGQISSEVPQNLSASRPQDRQFILSSKKLLLSDSGFYLCAWRLQGDYYEQYFGPGTRLTVT.

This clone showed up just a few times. The CDR3 DNA is TGTGCCAGCAGCTTATCAGGGGAACAGTACTTC. Its translation is CASSLSGEQYF. This chain links TRBV7-3 with TRBJ2-7; perhaps TRBD1 as D (6 bases). Trimming shortened V by 2 bases and J by 10 bases, and 9 bases separated the two germline ends. Germline values: CDR1 SGHTA, CDR2 FQGTGA. This CDR3 is 11 amino acids long.